This note documents a single TCR beta chain sequence. Its antigen is unknown. The cohort excluded patients with autoimmune disease history or systemic immunosuppression. The CDR3 consists of 15 residues. Germline CDR1 LNHDA, CDR2 SQIVND (reference sequence). V shed 5 bases, J shed 0 bases, and the junction held 7 bases outside the gene matches. Profiled with immunoSEQ multiplex PCR; TCRdb holds only in-frame clones, not every one. The sample consists of 65,000 to 75,000 clones, more than 70% of them appearing once. The sample comes from a study of OX40 agonist ivuxolimab in advanced cancers. Study-wide results and limits: At 0.1 to 3.0 mg/kg and by week 6, clonal expansion occurred in CD4+ and CD8+ blood T cells. In the 0.1-3.0 mg/kg groups, partial responders showed among the lowest expansion. CD8+ T cells averaged more expanded clones than CD4+.

The chain joins TRBV19 to TRBJ2-7; TRBD1 matches at 7 bases. This clonotype was obtained from an adult with an advanced solid tumor such as melanoma, head and neck, liver or kidney cancer. The sequenced sample was CD4+ or CD8+ T cells sorted from blood, obtained in a trial of the OX40 agonist ivuxolimab. DNA of the CDR3: TGTGCCAGTAGTCGTGGGACAGACATCTCCTACGAGCAGTACTTC. Translating it yields CASSRGTDISYEQYF.